Below, 8 T cell receptor beta chains from the same sample are listed, as sequenced in a study of CD8 T cells in Susac syndrome. cDNA came from about 0.5 to 1 ug RNA primed by random hexamers. One entry per CDR3 protein results from TCRdb running MiXCR on the immunoSEQ multiplex PCR reads. The sample gives over 130,000 distinct CDR3 sequences, roughly 96% of which show up once; about 0.11% is in the top ten. Sequenced input: CD4+ T cells from PBMCs. The origin of the receptors is a human donor with multiple sclerosis.

The genes are TRBV28 and TRBJ1-2; D is unresolved. Trimming pared 6 bases from V and 8 bases from J, leaving 19 bases between. This CDR3 is 14 amino acids long. Germline lookup yields CDR1 MDHEN and CDR2 SYDVKM. CDR3 in amino acids: CASRTGYRAIGYTF. The CDR3 region has the DNA TGTGCCAGCAGAACGGGTTATAGGGCGATAGGCTACACCTTC.

This rearrangement joins TRBV3-1 to TRBJ1-2; 8 bases are a match to TRBD1. Germline assignment: CDR1 LGHDT and CDR2 YNNKEL (reference sequence). The CDR3 extends over 13 amino acids. The V and J ends lost 4 bases and 6 bases, in that order; junction bases with no gene match: 4. The CDR3 reads CASSLRRGHGYTF. The CDR3 nucleotides read TGTGCCAGCAGCCTTCGCAGGGGGCATGGCTACACCTTC. The whole variable domain, remainder taken from reference TRBV3-1 and TRBJ1-2, is DTAVSQTPKYLVTQMGNDKSIKCEQNLGHDTMYWYKQDSKKFLKIMFSYNNKELIINETVPNRFSPKSPDKAHLNLHINSLELGDSAVYFCASSLRRGHGYTFGSGTRLTVV.

This clonotype showed up just once. The rearrangement joins TRBV2 to TRBJ2-5, with a weak D call TRBD2 (6 bases). Germline V gives CDR1 SNHLY, CDR2 FYNNEI. This CDR3 region has 15 residues. Trimming removed 2 bases from V and 5 bases from J, with 15 bases in between. CDR3 protein: CASSERGMVGETQYF. CDR3 sequence (DNA): TGTGCCAGCAGTGAACGGGGGATGGTCGGGGAGACCCAGTACTTC. Complete variable domain (other parts from reference TRBV2 and TRBJ2-5): EPEVTQTPSHQVTQMGQEVILRCVPISNHLYFYWYRQILGQKVEFLVSFYNNEISEKSEIFDDQFSVERPDGSNFTLKIRSTKLEDSAMYFCASSERGMVGETQYFGPGTRLLVL.

This chain links TRBV11-2 with TRBJ1-4, with D maybe TRBD1 (5 bases). V lost 4 bases, J lost 8 bases, and 14 bases lay in between. This CDR3 comprises 14 residues. The germline gives CDR1 SGHAT, CDR2 FQNNGV. The CDR3 nucleotides read TGTGCCAGCAGCTCCCCAGGGAGTTGGGAAAAACTGTTTTTT. The encoded protein is CASSSPGSWEKLFF.

This rearrangement joins TRBV20-1 to TRBJ2-1, with D uncertain. V was pared by 3 bases and J by 6 bases, with 6 bases between. This CDR3 comprises 11 residues. Germline V CDR1 and CDR2: DFQATT, SNEGSKA (reference sequence). CDR3 nucleotide sequence: TGCAGTGCTAGCTTACCCAATGAGCAGTTCTTC. Its protein product is CSASLPNEQFF.

The chain is built from TRBV5-1 and TRBJ2-7, with unresolved D. The CDR3 loop spans 12 amino acids. Trimming took 2 bases from V and 7 from J, leaving 10 bases between them. Germline-derived CDR1 and CDR2 are SGHRS and YFSETQ. DNA of the CDR3: TGCGCCAGCAGCTTCGCAGGACGGGAGCAGTACTTC. Residues: CASSFAGREQYF.

The chain employs TRBV5-1 and TRBJ2-1; weak D call: TRBD2 (5 bases). The CDR3 totals 15 residues. CDR1 and CDR2 from the germline V gene are SGHRS and YFSETQ. Trimming removed 4 bases at V and 7 bases at J, with 18 bases between. The CDR3 bases are TGCGCCAGCAGCACCCTCCGGGATCCCGGGAATGAGCAGTTCTTC. This encodes CASSTLRDPGNEQFF.

The chain couples TRBV3-1 to TRBJ2-1; D uncertain. This CDR3 region has 13 residues. V was shortened by 7 bases and J by 5 bases, with 12 bases between the two germline ends. Germline CDR1 LGHDT, CDR2 YNNKEL (reference sequence). The CDR3 region is CASTNNLHNEQFF. In DNA, the CDR3 is TGTGCCAGCACAAACAACCTCCACAATGAGCAGTTCTTC.